This T cell receptor beta chain emerged from a study of cytomegalovirus exposure and HLA in healthy donors (dated 2017 in TCRdb). The study in broad terms: According to an earlier analysis of several hundred of the donors, about 179 million T cells yielded 117 million unique TCR beta sequences and approximately 300 Gb of sequence data. The study combined high-throughput TCR immunosequencing, statistical association of individual TCRs with disease status, and machine learning to predict cytomegalovirus infection status. The later analysis used no new phenotypic data to find candidate immune exposures, relying instead on TCR beta sequences and their occurrence across donors. HLA typing covered class I and class II loci at four-digit resolution. Alongside the repertoire data, information on donor age, sex, ethnicity and CMV serostatus was compiled. The study was designed to test whether signatures of past pathogen exposure could be identified by cataloging public T cell receptors. In addition to the first cohort of 500 to 850 subjects, a separate validation cohort of some 120 different subjects was used. A later genetic analysis took genome-wide SNP genotypes for about 60% of the roughly 670 donors and used that subset as a discovery cohort. Roughly 310 gigabases of sequencing data and tens of millions of unique TCR sequences were included in an early release covering several hundred HLA-typed donors. Every repertoire in the discovery cohort had been generated on one and the same sequencing platform. Among over 350 genotyped donors of the cohort, an average of approximately 230,000 unique TCR beta nucleotide sequences were sequenced per donor, roughly a sixth of them non-productive. The study used immunosequencing to profile the T cell repertoires of 670 or so subjects and linked those repertoires to cytomegalovirus serostatus. The genetic ancestry cluster associated with self-reported Caucasian donors included over 80% of the 398 genotyped donors. A later analysis re-analyzed previously published TCR beta repertoires from 600 to 850 donors and added high-resolution HLA genotyping to study TCR occurrence patterns. An earlier analysis of several hundred of the donors applied high-throughput TCR beta sequencing to assess whether each TCR beta V gene segment acted as functional or pseudogenic. Four to six DR-DQ haplotypes were handled as single units for association and clustering, since linkage in the cohort was strong. The number of typed donors differed by locus: roughly 620-630 for A, B, C, DRB1 and DQB1; 500 to 550 for DQA1; approximately 610 for DPA1; and some 430 for DPB1.

This clone was seen just once. Its antigen is unknown. No per-base quality is available; no much larger clone lies one base away. The cohort comprised 666 healthy bone marrow donors. At the time of sampling, all cohort members were nominally healthy, though unrecorded immune exposures were likely present. The donor was CMV seronegative and was included in the group of several hundred seronegative cohort members. Each donor provided a peripheral blood sample, and peripheral blood mononuclear cells were used for TCR beta sequencing. Genomic DNA extraction from the blood cell samples was performed with the Qiagen DNeasy Blood Extraction Kit. Per the germline V gene, ENHRY is the CDR1 and SYGVKD is the CDR2. The CDR3 measures 14 amino acids from cysteine to phenylalanine. This entry keeps only the CDR3 DNA: 42 bases, framed from base 1. The trim is 0 bases for V and 10 bases for J, with a gap of 13 bases between the germline ends.

What the study reported, not specific to this receptor: While some public TCRs were present in many individuals, most TCR sequences turned up only very rarely across donors. A later analysis found that TCR association rates varied across HLA loci, with DRB1 alleles showing the most associated TCRs and HLA-C alleles the fewest. The study gave a list of about 150 TCR beta chains associated with cytomegalovirus. Compared with the 666-donor mean, donors in an Asian-associated ancestry cluster had fewer N-insertions in productive TCRs, according to a later genetic analysis. Cytomegalovirus status was reported to be diagnosed by the classifier with high specificity and sensitivity in both the original and validation cohorts. The earlier analysis of approximately 560 of the donors excluded over 15 rarely observed V segments, including chromosome 9 orphons, because counts were too low. Most CMV-associated TCR beta chains appeared to be HLA-restricted in a later analysis, and the HLA associations seemed to be driven largely by CMV exposure. Correlated functional status among segregating V segments might reflect linkage disequilibrium, but an unknown experimental factor could not be ruled out. In a later analysis, HLA-associated TCR beta chains were found to be more clonally expanded and to have lower generation probabilities than equally common non-associated chains. The presence/absence analyses assumed that sequencing depth was roughly uniform across donors, and that assumption may not be true. The authors suggested that the approach could potentially be generalized to other disease states and immunological phenotypes. An association between a missense DCLRE1C variant and V-gene and J-gene trimming of TCR beta chains was found in a later genetic analysis and replicated in an independent cohort. In an earlier analysis of several hundred of the donors, most TCR beta V segments were observed in productive rearrangements about 87% or about 30% of the time, broadly matching IMGT annotations. A later analysis reported that several top co-occurrence clusters appeared linked to parvovirus B19, influenza, CMV and Epstein-Barr virus. Because the 87-base-pair reads could not distinguish some IMGT-functional V segments, including TRBV6-2 and TRBV6-3, those segments were excluded. A further reported finding was that TCR beta sequences accurately predicted the HLA-A and HLA-B alleles for most subjects in the first cohort. Because HLA typing was unavailable for some donors at each locus, only the typed subset was used in association tests. In a later analysis, 15,000 to 20,000 TCR beta sequences were associated with specific HLA alleles at a false discovery rate of 0.05. A cluster of highly shared sequence variants was judged likely to represent a technical artifact of the sequencing pipeline. Assigning TCR associations to individual alleles was difficult when HLA alleles, especially DR and DQ, strongly co-occurred. A few of the identified cytomegalovirus-associated TCR beta chains were confirmed in vitro to be specific for cytomegalovirus antigens. This cohort had only TCR beta chains sequenced, and the lack of alpha or paired-chain data limited which features could be detected. CMV serostatus was the only immune exposure information available for the cohort.

The library was made by the immunoSEQ multiplex PCR assay. The multiplex PCR relied on a mix of 60 forward primers for TCR Vbeta segments and 13 reverse primers for TCR Jbeta segments. Amplification of the CDR3 region of rearranged TCR beta genes was performed with a multiplex PCR assay on genomic DNA. Amplified TCR beta libraries were sequenced as 87-base-pair reads on the Illumina HiSeq System. The authors' analysis ran thus. In a later analysis, around 80 million unique TCR beta chains were counted across the 666 repertoires, and roughly 11 million of these chains were shared by at least two donors. To remove PCR and sequencing errors, raw reads were error-corrected and collapsed into unique sequences using a nearest-neighbor algorithm that merged closely related sequences. V, D and J gene segments were assigned by aligning CDR3 sequences to IMGT reference sequences. For a sequence to be retained, a match of at least six nucleotides to both a V gene segment and a J gene segment was required. A rearrangement counted as productive if the CDR3 had no stop codons and remained in frame with V and J, and every other rearrangement counted as non-productive. CDR3 was defined by IMGT convention, running from the second conserved V-encoded cysteine to the conserved J-encoded phenylalanine. In an earlier analysis of roughly 610 of the donors, sequences lacking an unambiguous match to a single V gene segment were excluded. An earlier analysis of several hundred of the donors called V segments functional above 56.7% productive rearrangements and segregating when the between-donor standard deviation exceeded 5%. A statistical classification framework was built for diagnosing cytomegalovirus status from the catalog of TCR beta chain sequences. V and J gene assignment, in a later analysis, came from comparing TCR nucleotide sequences with IMGT/GENE-DB human TR gene sequences. Using the TCRdist pipeline, a later analysis assigned CDR3 sequences along with most-parsimonious VDJ recombination scenarios. In a later analysis, each TCR beta chain was defined by its CDR3 amino acid sequence together with its V-gene family, and reads lacking a unique V-gene family were excluded. As a way to deal with suspected cross-contamination and a sequencing artifact, a later analysis dropped approximately 590 nucleotide sequences that were highly shared and had low generation probability. For each public chain, a later analysis derived a clonal expansion index from normalized ranks of inferred template counts within each repertoire. Generation probabilities in a later analysis came from a VDJ recombination model fitted to out-of-frame rearrangements, and those results were checked against IGoR. Hypergeometric tests were used in a later analysis to score TCR-TCR, TCR-HLA and TCR-CMV co-occurrence, with a repertoire-size bias correction applied to the TCR pairs. To estimate false discovery rates, a later analysis permuted the HLA or CMV assignments 20 times. In a later analysis, co-occurring TCRs were grouped using DBSCAN, with TCRdist sequence similarity added in when clustering inside HLA-allele-positive subsets. Repertoires with fewer than 30,000 or more than 120,000 public chains were left out of co-occurrence clustering, as were four to six repertoires with anomalous nucleotide sharing. TCRdb took this table from immuneACCESS and kept in-frame rearrangements with V and J called. Such tables lack part of the clones; where checked against another copy, unresolved V genes explain under half of the gap, and the rest is unexplained. The DNA was the basis for D and trimming; V, J and clone size are from that table. The sample has about 180,000 clones on record, around 85% of them singletons. 1% of the sample lies in the top ten.

The clonotype originates from a boy between 2 and 10 years old in good health and CMV-seronegative. The sequenced sample consisted of PBMCs. This receptor chain uses TRBV10-3 and TRBJ2-1; matching of 5 bases hints at TRBD2 as the D gene. The nucleotide sequence is given as TGTGCCATCAGTGAGTCGACTACACTCAGGGAGCAGTTCTTC. It is translated as CAISESTTLREQFF.